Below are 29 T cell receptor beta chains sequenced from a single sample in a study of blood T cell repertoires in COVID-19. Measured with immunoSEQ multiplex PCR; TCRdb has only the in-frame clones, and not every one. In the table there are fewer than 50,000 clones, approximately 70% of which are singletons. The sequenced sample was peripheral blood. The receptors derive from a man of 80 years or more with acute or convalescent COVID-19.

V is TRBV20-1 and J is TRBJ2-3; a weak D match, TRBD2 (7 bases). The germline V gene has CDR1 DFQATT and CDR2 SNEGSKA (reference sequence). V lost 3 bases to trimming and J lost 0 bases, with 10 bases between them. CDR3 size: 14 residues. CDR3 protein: CSASRGASTDTQYF. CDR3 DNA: TGCAGTGCTAGTCGGGGGGCTAGCACAGATACGCAGTATTTT.

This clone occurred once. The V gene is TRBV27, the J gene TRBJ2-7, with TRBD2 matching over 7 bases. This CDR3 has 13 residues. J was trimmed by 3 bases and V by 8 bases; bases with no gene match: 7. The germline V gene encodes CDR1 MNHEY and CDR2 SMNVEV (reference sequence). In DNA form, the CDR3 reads TGTGCCAGCTCTCGGGGACTACACTACGAGCAGTACTTC. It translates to CASSRGLHYEQYF.

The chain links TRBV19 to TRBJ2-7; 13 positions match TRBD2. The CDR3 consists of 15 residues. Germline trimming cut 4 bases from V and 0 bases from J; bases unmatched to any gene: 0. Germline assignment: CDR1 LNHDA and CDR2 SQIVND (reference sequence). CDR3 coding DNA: TGTGCCAGTAGTAGGACTAGCGGGAGCTCCTACGAGCAGTACTTC. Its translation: CASSRTSGSSYEQYF.

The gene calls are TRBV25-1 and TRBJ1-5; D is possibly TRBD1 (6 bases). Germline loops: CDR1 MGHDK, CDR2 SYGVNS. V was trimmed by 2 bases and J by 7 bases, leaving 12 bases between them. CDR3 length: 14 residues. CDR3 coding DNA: TGTGCCAGCAGTGAAGCGGGGGGCTTACAGCCCCAGCATTTT. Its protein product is CASSEAGGLQPQHF.

This CDR3 reads CAGTSGSQFYEQYF. CDR3 bases: TGTGCCGGGACTAGCGGAAGTCAATTCTACGAGCAGTACTTC. The chain recombines TRBV7-9 with TRBJ2-7; 11 nucleotides agree with TRBD2. V was pared by 11 bases and J by 3 bases, with 9 bases of the junction left unmatched. Germline V CDR1 and CDR2: SEHNR, FQNEAQ (reference sequence). The CDR3 length is 14 residues. The whole variable domain, remainder taken from reference TRBV7-9 and TRBJ2-7, is DTGVSQNPRHKITKRGQNVTFRCDPISEHNRLYWYRQTLGQGPEFLTYFQNEAQLEKSRLLSDRFSAERPKGSFSTLEIQRTEQGDSAMYLCAGTSGSQFYEQYFGPGTRLTVT.

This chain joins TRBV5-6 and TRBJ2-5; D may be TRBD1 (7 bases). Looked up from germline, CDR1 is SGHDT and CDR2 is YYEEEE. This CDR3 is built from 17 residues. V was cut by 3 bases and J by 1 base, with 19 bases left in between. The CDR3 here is CASSSGEGALPQETQYF. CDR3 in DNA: TGTGCCAGCAGCTCGGGAGAGGGGGCTTTACCCCAAGAGACCCAGTACTTC.

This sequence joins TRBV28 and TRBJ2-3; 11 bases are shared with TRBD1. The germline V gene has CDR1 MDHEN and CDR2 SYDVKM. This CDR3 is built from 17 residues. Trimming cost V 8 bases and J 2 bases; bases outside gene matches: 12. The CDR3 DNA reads TGTGCCAGCCGTCCGGACAGGGGGCGCGGGGACACAGATACGCAGTATTTT. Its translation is CASRPDRGRGDTDTQYF. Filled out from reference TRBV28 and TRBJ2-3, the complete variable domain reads DVKVTQSSRYLVKRTGEKVFLECVQDMDHENMFWYRQDPGLGLRLIYFSYDVKMKEKGDIPEGYSVSREKKERFSLILESASTNQTSMYLCASRPDRGRGDTDTQYFGPGTRLTVL.

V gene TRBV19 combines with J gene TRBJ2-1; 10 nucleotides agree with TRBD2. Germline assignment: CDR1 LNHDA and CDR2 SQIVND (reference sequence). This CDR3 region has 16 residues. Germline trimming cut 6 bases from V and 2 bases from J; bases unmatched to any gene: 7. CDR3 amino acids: CASRATSGFTYNEQFF. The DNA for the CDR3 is TGTGCCAGTAGGGCGACTAGCGGGTTCACCTACAATGAGCAGTTCTTC.

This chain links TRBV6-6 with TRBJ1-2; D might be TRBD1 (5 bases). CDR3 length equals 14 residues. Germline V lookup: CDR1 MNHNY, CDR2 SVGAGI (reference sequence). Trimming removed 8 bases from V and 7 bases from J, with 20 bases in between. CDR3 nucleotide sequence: TGTGCCAGCGGTGGGCAAGGGGTGGTCTTTGGCTACACCTTC. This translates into CASGGQGVVFGYTF.

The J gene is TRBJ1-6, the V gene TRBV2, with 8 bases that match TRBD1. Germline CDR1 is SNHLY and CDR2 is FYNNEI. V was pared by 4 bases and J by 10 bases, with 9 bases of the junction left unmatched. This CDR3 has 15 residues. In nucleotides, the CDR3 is TGTGCCAGCAGTGTTGGGCCAGGGGGCAGATCACCCCTCCACTTT. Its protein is CASSVGPGGRSPLHF.

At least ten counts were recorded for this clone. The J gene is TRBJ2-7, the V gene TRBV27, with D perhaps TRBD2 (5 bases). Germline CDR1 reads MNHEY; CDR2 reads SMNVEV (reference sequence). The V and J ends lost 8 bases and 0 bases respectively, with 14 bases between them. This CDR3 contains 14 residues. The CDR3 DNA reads TGTGCCAGCCAACGGGGTGGGCCCTCCTACGAGCAGTACTTC. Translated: CASQRGGPSYEQYF.

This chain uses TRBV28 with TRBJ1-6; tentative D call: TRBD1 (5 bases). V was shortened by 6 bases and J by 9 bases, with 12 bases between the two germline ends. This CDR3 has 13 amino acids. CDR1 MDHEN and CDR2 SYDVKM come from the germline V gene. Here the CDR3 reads CASRRDGASPLHF. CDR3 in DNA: TGTGCCAGCAGGCGGGACGGCGCTTCACCCCTCCACTTT.

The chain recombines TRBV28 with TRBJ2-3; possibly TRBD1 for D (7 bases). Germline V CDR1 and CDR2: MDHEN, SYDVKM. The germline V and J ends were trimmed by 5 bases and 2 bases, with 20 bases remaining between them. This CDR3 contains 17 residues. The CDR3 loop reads CASSDPSGGWNTDTQYF. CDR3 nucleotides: TGTGCCAGCAGTGATCCTTCAGGGGGGTGGAACACAGATACGCAGTATTTT. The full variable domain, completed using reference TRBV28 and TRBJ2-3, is DVKVTQSSRYLVKRTGEKVFLECVQDMDHENMFWYRQDPGLGLRLIYFSYDVKMKEKGDIPEGYSVSREKKERFSLILESASTNQTSMYLCASSDPSGGWNTDTQYFGPGTRLTVL.

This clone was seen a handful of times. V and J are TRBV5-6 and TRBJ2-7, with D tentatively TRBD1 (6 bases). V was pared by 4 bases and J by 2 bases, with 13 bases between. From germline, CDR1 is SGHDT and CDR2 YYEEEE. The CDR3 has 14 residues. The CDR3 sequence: CASSHWDTAYEQYF. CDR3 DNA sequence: TGTGCCAGCAGCCATTGGGACACCGCCTACGAGCAGTACTTC.

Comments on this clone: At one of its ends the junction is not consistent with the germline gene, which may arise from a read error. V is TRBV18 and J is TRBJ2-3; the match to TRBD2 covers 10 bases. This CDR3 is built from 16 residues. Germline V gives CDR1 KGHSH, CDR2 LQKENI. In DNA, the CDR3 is TGTGCCAGCTCACCACGGGCTAGCGGGGGACCCGATACGCAGTGTTTT. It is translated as CASSPRASGGPDTQCF.

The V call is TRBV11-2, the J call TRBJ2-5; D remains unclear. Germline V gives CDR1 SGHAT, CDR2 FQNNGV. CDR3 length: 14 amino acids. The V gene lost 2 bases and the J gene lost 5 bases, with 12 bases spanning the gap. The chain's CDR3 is CASSLSPASETQYF. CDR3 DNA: TGTGCCAGCAGCTTATCACCAGCGAGCGAGACCCAGTACTTC.

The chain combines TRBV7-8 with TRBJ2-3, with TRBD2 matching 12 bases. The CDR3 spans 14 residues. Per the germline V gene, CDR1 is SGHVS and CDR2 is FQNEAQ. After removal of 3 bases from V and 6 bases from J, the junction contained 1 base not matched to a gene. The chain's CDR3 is CASSLTSGSDTQYF. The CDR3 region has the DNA TGTGCCAGCAGCTTGACTAGCGGGAGTGATACGCAGTATTTT.

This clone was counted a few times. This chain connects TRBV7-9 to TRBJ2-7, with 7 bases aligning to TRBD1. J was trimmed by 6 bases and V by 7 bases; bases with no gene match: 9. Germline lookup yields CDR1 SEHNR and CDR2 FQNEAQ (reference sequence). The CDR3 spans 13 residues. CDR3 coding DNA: TGTGCCAGCACTTTAACAGGGGCGGGCGAGCAGTACTTC. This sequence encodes CASTLTGAGEQYF.

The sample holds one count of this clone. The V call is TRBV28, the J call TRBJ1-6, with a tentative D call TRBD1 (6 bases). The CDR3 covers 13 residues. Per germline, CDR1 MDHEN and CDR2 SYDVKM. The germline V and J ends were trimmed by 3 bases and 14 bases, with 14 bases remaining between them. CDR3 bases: TGTGCCAGCAGTTTCTCAGGGAGGGGGTCCCTCCACTTT. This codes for CASSFSGRGSLHF.

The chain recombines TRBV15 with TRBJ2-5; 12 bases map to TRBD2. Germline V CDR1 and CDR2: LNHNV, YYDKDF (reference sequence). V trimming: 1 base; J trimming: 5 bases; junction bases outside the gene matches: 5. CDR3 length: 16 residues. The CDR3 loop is CATSRGETSGSETQYF. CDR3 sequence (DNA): TGTGCCACCAGCAGAGGGGAGACTAGCGGGAGTGAGACCCAGTACTTC.

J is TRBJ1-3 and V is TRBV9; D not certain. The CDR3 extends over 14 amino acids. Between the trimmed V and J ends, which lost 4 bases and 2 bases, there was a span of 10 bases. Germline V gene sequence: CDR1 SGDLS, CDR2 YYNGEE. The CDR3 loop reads CASSLESTGNTIYF. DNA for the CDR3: TGTGCCAGCAGCCTAGAGAGCACTGGAAACACCATATATTTT.

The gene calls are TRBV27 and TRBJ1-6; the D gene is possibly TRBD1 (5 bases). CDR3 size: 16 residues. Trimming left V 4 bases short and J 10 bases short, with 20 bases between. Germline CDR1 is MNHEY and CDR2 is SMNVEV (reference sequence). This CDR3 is CASSSPQIFRGSPLHF. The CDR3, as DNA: TGTGCCAGCAGTTCCCCCCAGATCTTTCGGGGGTCACCCCTCCACTTT.

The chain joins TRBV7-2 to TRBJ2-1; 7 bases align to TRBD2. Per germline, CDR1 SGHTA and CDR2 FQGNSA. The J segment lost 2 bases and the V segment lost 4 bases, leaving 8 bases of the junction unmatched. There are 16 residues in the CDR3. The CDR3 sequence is CASSSSAGATYNEQFF. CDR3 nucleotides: TGTGCCAGCAGCTCGTCTGCGGGAGCTACCTACAATGAGCAGTTCTTC.

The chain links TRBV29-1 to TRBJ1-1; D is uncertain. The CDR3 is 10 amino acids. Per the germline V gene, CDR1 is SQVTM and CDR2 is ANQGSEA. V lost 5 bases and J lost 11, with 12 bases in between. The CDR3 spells CSVRDIDAFF. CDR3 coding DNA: TGCAGCGTTCGGGATATCGACGCTTTCTTT.

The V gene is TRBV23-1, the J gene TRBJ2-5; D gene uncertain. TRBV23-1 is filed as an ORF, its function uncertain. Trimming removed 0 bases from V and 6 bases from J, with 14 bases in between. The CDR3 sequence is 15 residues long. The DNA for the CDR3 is TGCGCCAGCAGTCAATCTTCACGGTGGCGGAAGACCCAGTACTTC. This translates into CASSQSSRWRKTQYF.

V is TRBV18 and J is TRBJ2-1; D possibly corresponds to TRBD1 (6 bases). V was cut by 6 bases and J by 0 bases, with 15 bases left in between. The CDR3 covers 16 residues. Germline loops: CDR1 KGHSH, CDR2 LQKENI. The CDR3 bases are TGTGCCAGCTCCCCTGGACAGCCACTCTCCTACAATGAGCAGTTCTTC. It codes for CASSPGQPLSYNEQFF.

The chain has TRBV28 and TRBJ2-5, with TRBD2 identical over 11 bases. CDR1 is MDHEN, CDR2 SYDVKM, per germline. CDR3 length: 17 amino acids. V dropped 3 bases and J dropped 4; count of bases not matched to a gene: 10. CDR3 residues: CASSFRNLAGGRETQYF. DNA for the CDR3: TGTGCCAGCAGTTTCCGCAACTTAGCGGGAGGGAGAGAGACCCAGTACTTC.

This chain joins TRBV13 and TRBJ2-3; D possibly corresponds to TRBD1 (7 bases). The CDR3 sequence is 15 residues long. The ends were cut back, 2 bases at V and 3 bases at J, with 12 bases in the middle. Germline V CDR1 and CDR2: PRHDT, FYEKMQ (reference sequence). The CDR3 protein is CASSLQGGPTDTQYF. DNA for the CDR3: TGTGCCAGCAGCTTACAGGGGGGCCCTACAGATACGCAGTATTTT.

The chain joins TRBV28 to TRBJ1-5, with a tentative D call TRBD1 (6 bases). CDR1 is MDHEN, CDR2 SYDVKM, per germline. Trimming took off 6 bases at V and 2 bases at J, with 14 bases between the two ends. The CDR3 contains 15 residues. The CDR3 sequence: CASSQEQGRNQPQHF. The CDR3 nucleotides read TGTGCCAGCAGCCAGGAACAGGGACGCAATCAGCCCCAGCATTTT.